The clone carrying this T cell receptor (beta chain) has a single count. Its specificity is not known. A read error may produce the germline difference seen at one junction end. CDR3 size: 15 residues. Germline CDR1 SGDLS, CDR2 YYNGEE. Sequencing used immunoSEQ multiplex PCR; TCRdb keeps in-frame clones, though not all of them. The table has tens of thousands of clones, 85% to 95% seen once. The data stem from a study of monozygotic twins with cystic fibrosis. At the level of the study: Libraries were built from around 3 micrograms of fragmented DNA using approximately 16 PCR cycles.

Overall study results and limits: No link emerged between shared CDR3 counts and age, concordance or severity. Low clonality (median around 0.0095) suggested a mostly naive repertoire.

This chain links TRBV9 with TRBJ2-7; no definite D call. This clonotype was sampled from a girl aged 2 to 10 with cystic fibrosis. Material: blood. The CDR3 DNA reads TGTGCCAGCAGCGGATCGCTAAACCCCTCCTCCGAGCAGTACTTC. Translated: CASSGSLNPSSEQYF.